This entry features one T cell receptor beta chain sequence. This entry is derived from a study of blood T cell repertoires in COVID-19. Here immunoSEQ multiplex PCR was the method, and the copy in TCRdb shows in-frame clones only, minus some. The table lists about 260,000 clones, over 80% of them singletons. V lost 6 bases and J lost 8; bases outside the gene matches: 8. The CDR3 covers 13 residues. Germline V gene data show CDR1 as SQVTM and CDR2 as ANQGSEA. Sequences were obtained from peripheral blood. The chain has TRBV29-1 and TRBJ2-1; TRBD2 matches at 9 bases. The sequence was obtained from a woman between 35 and 50 years old who had recovered from COVID-19. The CDR3 loop reads CSVRRGGDDEQFF. The CDR3 nucleotides are TGCAGCGTAAGGCGGGGGGGCGACGATGAGCAGTTCTTC.